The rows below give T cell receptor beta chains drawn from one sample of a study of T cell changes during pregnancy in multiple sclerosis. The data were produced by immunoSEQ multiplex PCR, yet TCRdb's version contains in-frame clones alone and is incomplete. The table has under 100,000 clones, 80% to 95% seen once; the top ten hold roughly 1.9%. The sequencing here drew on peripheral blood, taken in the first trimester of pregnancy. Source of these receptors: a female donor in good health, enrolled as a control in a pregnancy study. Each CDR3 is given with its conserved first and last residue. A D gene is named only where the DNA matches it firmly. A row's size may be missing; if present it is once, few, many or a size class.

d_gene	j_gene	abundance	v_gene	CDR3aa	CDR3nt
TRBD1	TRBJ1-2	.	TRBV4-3	CASSQGPGQAERYGYTF	TGCGCCAGCAGCCAGGGCCCCGGACAGGCGGAGAGATATGGCTACACCTTC
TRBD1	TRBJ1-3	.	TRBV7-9	CASSPRTGPGNTIYF	TGTGCCAGCAGCCCCCGGACAGGGCCTGGAAACACCATATATTTT
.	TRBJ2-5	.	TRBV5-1	CASSPRGGAVETQYF	TGCGCCAGCAGCCCCAGAGGGGGGGCGGTAGAGACCCAGTACTTC
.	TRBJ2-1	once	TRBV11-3	CASQEQFF	TGTGCCAGCCAAGAGCAGTTCTTC
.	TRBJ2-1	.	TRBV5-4	CASSSRTINEQFF	TGTGCCAGCAGTTCTCGGACTATCAATGAGCAGTTCTTC
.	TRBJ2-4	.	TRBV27	CASSADSLLEAKNIQYF	TGTGCCAGCAGCGCGGACAGTCTTCTGGAGGCCAAAAACATTCAGTACTTC
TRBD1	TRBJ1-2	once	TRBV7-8	CASSLANFGDRANYGYTF	TGTGCCAGCAGCTTAGCCAACTTCGGGGACAGAGCTAACTATGGCTACACCTTC
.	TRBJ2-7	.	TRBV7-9	CASSSNSYEQYF	TGTGCCAGCAGCTCCAACTCCTACGAGCAGTACTTC
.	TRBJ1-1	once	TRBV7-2	CASSLQTGNTEAFF	TGTGCCAGCAGCCTACAGACAGGGAACACTGAAGCTTTCTTT
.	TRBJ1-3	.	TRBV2	CASSPTPSHSGNTIYF	TGTGCCAGCAGCCCAACTCCAAGTCACTCTGGAAACACCATATATTTT
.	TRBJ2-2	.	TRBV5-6	CASRLQGQTAGELFF	TGTGCCAGCAGACTCCAGGGGCAGACTGCCGGGGAGCTGTTTTTT
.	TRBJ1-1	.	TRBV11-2	CASSGVAPEAFF	TGTGCCAGCAGCGGAGTAGCTCCTGAAGCTTTCTTT
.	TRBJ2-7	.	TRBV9	CASSVGAGFDEQYF	TGTGCCAGCAGCGTAGGGGCAGGGTTTGACGAGCAGTACTTC
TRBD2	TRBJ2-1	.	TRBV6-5	CASSTASGGEVEQFF	TGTGCCAGCAGTACCGCTAGCGGGGGGGAAGTTGAGCAGTTCTTC
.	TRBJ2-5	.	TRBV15	CATSKPSSNNQETQYF	TGTGCCACCAGCAAACCTTCTAGCAACAACCAAGAGACCCAGTACTTC
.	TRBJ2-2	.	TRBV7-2	CASSKQGGAGTGELFF	TGTGCCAGCAGCAAACAAGGGGGGGCAGGGACCGGGGAGCTGTTTTTT
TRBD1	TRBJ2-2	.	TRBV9	CASSTPGTGRAGELFF	TGTGCCAGCAGCACCCCCGGGACAGGGAGGGCCGGGGAGCTGTTTTTT
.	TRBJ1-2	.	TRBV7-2	CASSLVPGEQGLIRQGYTF	TGTGCCAGCAGCTTAGTCCCGGGCGAACAGGGTCTAATTAGGCAGGGCTACACCTTC
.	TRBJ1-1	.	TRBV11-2	CASSLVPRNTEAFF	TGTGCCAGCAGCTTAGTCCCCCGGAACACTGAAGCTTTCTTT
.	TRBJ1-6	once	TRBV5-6	CASSLLQTYNSPLHF	TGTGCCAGCAGCTTGTTACAGACCTATAATTCACCCCTCCACTTT
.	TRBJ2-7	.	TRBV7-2	CASSLALAYEQYF	TGTGCCAGCAGCCTCGCATTAGCTTACGAGCAGTACTTC
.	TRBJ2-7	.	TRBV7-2	CASSLEGGIAYEQYF	TGTGCCAGCAGCTTAGAGGGGGGGATAGCCTACGAGCAGTACTTC
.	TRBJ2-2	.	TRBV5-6	CASSLWDTNTGELFF	TGTGCCAGCAGCTTGTGGGACACCAACACCGGGGAGCTGTTTTTT
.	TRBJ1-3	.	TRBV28	CASSLPNRERNSGNTIYF	TGTGCCAGCAGTCTACCCAACAGGGAAAGAAATTCTGGAAACACCATATATTTT
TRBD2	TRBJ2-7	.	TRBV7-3	CASSFGGGEDYEQYF	TGTGCCAGCAGCTTTGGCGGGGGGGAAGATTACGAGCAGTACTTC
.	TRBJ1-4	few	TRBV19	CASSAGGGRLFF	TGTGCCAGTAGCGCTGGGGGGGGAAGGCTGTTTTTT
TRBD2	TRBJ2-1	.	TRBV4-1	CASSQGKLAGSPNEQFF	TGCGCCAGCAGCCAAGGGAAACTAGCGGGGTCCCCCAATGAGCAGTTCTTC
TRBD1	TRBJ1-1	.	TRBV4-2	CASSQSGQETEAFF	TGTGCCAGCAGCCAGTCCGGACAGGAGACTGAAGCTTTCTTT
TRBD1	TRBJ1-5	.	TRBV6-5	CASRPGTGNQPQHF	TGTGCCAGCAGGCCTGGGACAGGGAATCAGCCCCAGCATTTT
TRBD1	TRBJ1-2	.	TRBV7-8	CASSLLDGQGGSGYTF	TGTGCCAGCAGCTTACTTGACGGACAGGGGGGAAGCGGCTACACCTTC
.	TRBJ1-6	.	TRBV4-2	CASSTSAGSYNSPLHF	TGTGCCAGCAGCACCTCTGCCGGGTCCTATAATTCACCCCTCCACTTT
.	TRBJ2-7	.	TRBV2	CATQGSSREQYF	TGTGCCACTCAGGGGTCCTCGCGTGAGCAGTACTTC
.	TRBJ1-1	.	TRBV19	CASSIGRGQAFF	TGTGCCAGTAGTATCGGCAGGGGACAAGCTTTCTTT
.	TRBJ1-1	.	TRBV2	CASSERNTEAFF	TGTGCCAGCAGTGAGCGAAACACTGAAGCTTTCTTT
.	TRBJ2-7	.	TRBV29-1	CSVEWEYEQYF	TGCAGCGTTGAATGGGAGTACGAGCAGTACTTC
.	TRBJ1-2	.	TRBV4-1	CASSQEGGSLRGYTF	TGCGCCAGCAGCCAAGAGGGGGGGTCCTTACGCGGCTACACCTTC
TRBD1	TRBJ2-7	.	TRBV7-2	CASSPPQGEEQYF	TGTGCCAGCAGCCCCCCCCAGGGGGAGGAGCAGTACTTC
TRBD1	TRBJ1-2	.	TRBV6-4	CATRDRYYGYTF	TGTGCCACGCGGGACAGATACTATGGCTACACCTTC
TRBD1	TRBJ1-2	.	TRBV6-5	CASSDRGLRVGYTF	TGTGCCAGCTCTGACAGGGGGCTGAGGGTTGGCTACACCTTC
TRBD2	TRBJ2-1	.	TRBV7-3	CASSPSSSGGPAYNEQFF	TGTGCCAGCAGCCCGTCGTCTAGCGGGGGGCCAGCTTACAATGAGCAGTTCTTC
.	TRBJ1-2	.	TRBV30	CAWNYRNYGYTF	TGTGCCTGGAATTACAGGAACTATGGCTACACCTTC
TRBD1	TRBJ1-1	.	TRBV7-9	CASNSRQGWTEAFF	TGTGCCAGCAACTCTAGACAGGGATGGACTGAAGCTTTCTTT
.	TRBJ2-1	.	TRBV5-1	CASSLGSRGSVNEQFF	TGCGCCAGCAGCTTGGGTTCACGGGGGAGTGTTAATGAGCAGTTCTTC
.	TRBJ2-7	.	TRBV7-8	CASSAGTAALGVSF	TGTGCCAGCAGCGCCGGGACTGCTGCCTTGGGGGTTTCCTTC
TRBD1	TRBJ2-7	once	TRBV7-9	CASSYTGVGDYEQYF	TGTGCCAGCAGTTACACAGGGGTAGGAGACTACGAGCAGTACTTC
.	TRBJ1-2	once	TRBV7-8	CASSLSGGNYGYTF	TGTGCCAGCAGCTTATCCGGGGGGAACTATGGCTACACCTTC